This TCR beta chain was found in a study of cytomegalovirus exposure and HLA in healthy donors. About the research overall: Most genotyped donors, over 70% of 300 to 400, had Caucasian-associated genetic ancestry.

J was trimmed by 4 bases and V by 6 bases; bases with no gene match: 7. The CDR3 loop spans 14 amino acids. CDR1 SNHLY and CDR2 FYNNEI come from the germline V gene. The PCR made use of 60 Vbeta and 13 Jbeta primers. The repertoire was sequenced with immunoSEQ multiplex PCR; TCRdb's copy has only in-frame clones and lacks some. The sample lists about 140,000 clones, roughly 75% occurring once. The clonotype was recovered from a man in his forties or fifties in good health and CMV-seropositive. The V call is TRBV2, the J call TRBJ1-1, with 8 positions matching TRBD1. Sequencing was performed on PBMCs. CDR3 residues: CASSAITGGTEAFF. In DNA form, the CDR3 reads TGTGCCAGCAGCGCCATAACAGGGGGCACTGAAGCTTTCTTT.